A selection of T cell receptor beta chains follows, all from one sample in a study of T-cell memory formation after mild COVID-19. TCRdb called the 5' RACE reads again in MiXCR, with one record for every CDR3 protein. The sample lists hundreds of thousands of distinct CDR3 sequences; roughly an eighth were seen once. Sequencing was carried out using PBMCs or a T cell subset sorted from them (not recorded which). These receptors originate from a man aged 18-30 years who had mild COVID-19 (a few samples of this study predate the infection). Cell type and time point are not known. Both conserved end residues are part of each CDR3. A D gene is named only where the DNA matches it firmly. Size values are once, few and many counts, or a class for expanded clones, and some rows have none.

J gene	D gene	V gene	clone size	CDR3 protein	CDR3 DNA
TRBJ2-3	.	TRBV7-2	.	CASSRVAGTDTQYF	TGTGCCAGCAGTCGCGTAGCGGGCACAGATACGCAGTATTTT
TRBJ2-3	.	TRBV2	.	CASAIRDRLYTDTQYF	TGTGCCAGCGCCATCCGGGACCGATTATACACAGATACGCAGTATTTT
TRBJ2-2	.	TRBV9	.	CASSVTAPFLLNTGELFF	TGTGCCAGCAGCGTAACGGCCCCTTTCCTCTTGAACACCGGGGAGCTGTTTTTT
TRBJ2-3	.	TRBV7-2	.	CASSSYVAVSSTDTQYF	TGTGCCAGCAGCTCTTATGTTGCGGTCTCGAGCACAGATACGCAGTATTTT
TRBJ2-5	.	TRBV4-3	few	CASSQEPPPQETQYF	TGCGCCAGCAGCCAAGAACCCCCGCCACAAGAGACCCAGTACTTC
TRBJ1-1	TRBD1	TRBV7-2	.	CASSLDGTGVTNTEAFF	TGTGCCAGCAGCTTAGATGGGACAGGGGTTACTAACACTGAAGCTTTCTTT
TRBJ2-1	.	TRBV24-1	.	CATSENYYNEQFF	TGTGCCACCAGTGAGAACTACTACAATGAGCAGTTCTTC
TRBJ2-1	TRBD2	TRBV5-1	many	CASSLGLAGYNEQFF	TGCGCCAGCAGCTTAGGACTAGCGGGCTACAATGAGCAGTTCTTC
TRBJ2-3	TRBD1	TRBV7-2	few	CASSPPARGPGTQYF	TGTGCCAGCAGCCCCCCGGCAAGGGGGCCGGGAACGCAGTATTTT
TRBJ2-3	.	TRBV4-2	.	CASSQDDTDTQYF	TGTGCCAGCAGCCAAGACGACACAGATACGCAGTATTTT
TRBJ2-3	.	TRBV5-1	many	CASSKTTDTQYF	TGCGCCAGCAGTAAAACCACAGATACGCAGTATTTT
TRBJ2-7	TRBD2	TRBV20-1	.	CSARDFTGGRYEQYF	TGCAGTGCTAGAGATTTTACGGGGGGGCGTTACGAGCAGTACTTC
TRBJ2-2	TRBD2	TRBV12-3/TRBV12-4	once	CASSRSGGLTGELFF	TGTGCCAGCAGCCGTAGCGGGGGGTTGACCGGGGAGCTGTTTTTT
TRBJ2-2	.	TRBV4-3	few	CASSHRNTGELFF	TGCGCCAGCAGCCATAGGAACACCGGGGAGCTGTTTTTT
TRBJ2-5	TRBD2	TRBV13	.	CASSLLLAGGGETQYF	TGTGCCAGCAGCCTACTCCTAGCGGGGGGAGGAGAGACCCAGTACTTC
TRBJ1-1	.	TRBV7-8	.	CASSFSRGATEAFF	TGTGCCAGCAGCTTTTCCCGGGGTGCCACTGAAGCTTTCTTT
TRBJ2-1	.	TRBV25-1	.	CASSDWQNEQFF	TGTGCCAGCAGTGATTGGCAGAATGAGCAGTTCTTC
TRBJ1-5	.	TRBV4-2	.	CASSQVRVINQPQHF	TGTGCCAGCAGCCAAGTCAGGGTGATTAATCAGCCCCAGCATTTT
TRBJ1-2	TRBD1	TRBV6-1	few	CASSITGDYGYTF	TGTGCCAGCAGTATAACAGGGGACTATGGCTACACCTTC
TRBJ2-7	.	TRBV6-1	few	CASSVWGTLAYEQYF	TGTGCCAGCAGTGTATGGGGTACCCTAGCCTACGAGCAGTACTTC
TRBJ1-2	.	TRBV3-1	.	CASSQSTGYDYGYTF	TGTGCCAGCAGCCAATCCACAGGGTATGACTATGGCTACACCTTC
TRBJ2-2	.	TRBV6-5	few	CASSYFSGTVPNTGELFF	TGTGCCAGCAGTTACTTTTCAGGGACGGTTCCGAACACCGGGGAGCTGTTTTTT
TRBJ1-1	.	TRBV12-3/TRBV12-4	.	CASVTAGAGGTEAFF	TGTGCCAGCGTTACGGCGGGGGCGGGCGGGACTGAAGCTTTCTTT
TRBJ1-5	TRBD1	TRBV4-2	.	CASSSDRQGHQPQHF	TGTGCCAGCAGCTCCGACCGACAGGGGCACCAGCCCCAGCATTTT
TRBJ1-2	.	TRBV9	.	CASSVAEGSSYGYTF	TGTGCCAGCAGCGTAGCGGAGGGTAGTTCCTATGGCTACACCTTC
TRBJ2-2	.	TRBV9	many	CASSFRGDGELFF	TGTGCCAGCAGCTTCCGTGGCGACGGGGAGCTGTTTTTT
TRBJ2-3	.	TRBV7-2	.	CASSPNPFDTQYF	TGTGCCAGCAGCCCCAACCCGTTCGATACGCAGTATTTT
TRBJ1-2	.	TRBV7-9	few	CASSLAFGYTF	TGTGCCAGCAGCTTAGCCTTTGGCTACACCTTC
TRBJ2-1	TRBD1	TRBV6-2/TRBV6-3	.	CASTLGTGGKSEQFF	TGTGCCAGCACCCTGGGGACAGGGGGTAAGAGTGAGCAGTTCTTC
TRBJ2-1	TRBD2	TRBV4-1	many	CASSLPGGSYNEQFF	TGCGCCAGCAGCCTCCCGGGGGGTTCCTACAATGAGCAGTTCTTC
TRBJ2-3	.	TRBV20-1	few	CSPVGADSTDTQYF	TGCAGTCCCGTAGGGGCAGATAGCACAGATACGCAGTATTTT
TRBJ1-4	TRBD1	TRBV5-1	.	CASSRDREGEKLFF	TGCGCCAGCAGCCGGGACAGGGAAGGAGAAAAACTGTTTTTT
TRBJ2-1	TRBD2	TRBV5-1	many	CASSLALAGRDEQFF	TGCGCCAGCAGCTTGGCACTAGCGGGGAGAGATGAGCAGTTCTTC
TRBJ2-1	TRBD1	TRBV5-8	few	CASRIQGRTYDEQFF	TGTGCCAGCAGAATACAGGGGAGAACCTACGATGAGCAGTTCTTC
TRBJ2-2	TRBD1	TRBV7-3	.	CASSLSSGGTGELFF	TGTGCCAGCAGCTTGTCATCAGGGGGCACCGGGGAGCTGTTTTTT
TRBJ1-4	.	TRBV5-1	many	CASKPDPTNEKLFF	TGCGCCAGCAAACCGGACCCAACTAATGAAAAACTGTTTTTT
TRBJ2-4	TRBD1	TRBV12-3/TRBV12-4	.	CASRRTGGLDIQYF	TGTGCCAGCAGACGGACAGGGGGCTTGGACATTCAGTACTTC
TRBJ2-3	.	TRBV9	few	CASSSRADPSTDTQYF	TGTGCCAGCAGCTCCCGCGCCGACCCTAGCACAGATACGCAGTATTTT
TRBJ1-1	.	TRBV6-2/TRBV6-3	few	CASSSQIGTEAFF	TGTGCCAGCAGCTCTCAGATTGGCACTGAAGCTTTCTTT
TRBJ2-3	.	TRBV5-1	many	CASSLGGYTDTQYF	TGTGCCAGCAGCTTGGGCGGTTACACAGATACGCAGTATTTT
TRBJ2-7	TRBD1	TRBV4-1	.	CASSQTGGNLYEQYF	TGCGCCAGCAGCCAGACAGGGGGGAATCTCTACGAGCAGTACTTC
TRBJ2-7	.	TRBV5-1	few	CASSPGSSAAYEQYF	TGCGCCAGCAGCCCGGGGTCTAGCGCGGCCTACGAGCAGTACTTC
TRBJ2-1	TRBD2	TRBV6-4	many	CASSDGLENNEQFF	TGTGCCAGCAGTGACGGACTAGAAAACAATGAGCAGTTCTTC
TRBJ2-5	.	TRBV9	few	CASSVGVGGTQYF	TGTGCCAGCAGCGTAGGAGTGGGGGGGACCCAGTACTTC
TRBJ2-5	TRBD2	TRBV29-1	.	CGGRVKETQYF	TGCGGCGGGAGGGTAAAAGAGACCCAGTACTTC
TRBJ2-7	.	TRBV25-1	few	CASRTEGSYEQYF	TGTGCCAGCAGGACCGAGGGGTCCTACGAGCAGTACTTC
TRBJ1-6	.	TRBV10-3	few	CASNGVSYNSPLHF	TGTGCCAGTAACGGGGTGTCCTATAATTCACCCCTCCACTTT
TRBJ2-1	.	TRBV12-3/TRBV12-4	many	CASSLAGPSYNEQFF	TGTGCCAGCAGTTTAGCGGGGCCCTCCTACAATGAGCAGTTCTTC
TRBJ2-1	TRBD1	TRBV7-3	few	CASSWGPGQGTNEQFF	TGTGCCAGCAGCTGGGGACCTGGACAGGGGACCAATGAGCAGTTCTTC
TRBJ1-6	TRBD1	TRBV12-3/TRBV12-4	few	CASSWTGVGSPLHF	TGTGCCAGCAGTTGGACAGGGGTCGGGTCACCCCTCCACTTT
TRBJ2-6	TRBD2	TRBV27	.	CASSLPGGSGANVLTF	TGTGCCAGCAGTTTACCGGGGGGCTCTGGGGCCAACGTCCTGACTTTC
TRBJ2-3	.	TRBV20-1	few	CSARQWTSTDTQYF	TGCAGTGCTCGACAGTGGACTAGCACAGATACGCAGTATTTT
TRBJ1-1	.	TRBV4-1	.	CASSQPVGGRWGAFF	TGCGCCAGCAGCCAGCCCGTTGGGGGCCGCTGGGGCGCTTTCTTT